This T cell receptor beta chain was obtained from a study of regulatory T cells in long-lasting Graves disease. Study details: Graves' patients diagnosed newly had used antithyroid drugs under 3 months.

This clonotype came up many times. Its matching antigen is unknown. Arm-PCR of CDR3 regions with iRepertoire HTBI primers generated TCR beta libraries. TCRdb analysed the multiplex PCR reads with MiXCR anew, one entry per CDR3 protein. In the table there are approximately 310,000 distinct CDR3 sequences, about a sixth of which are singletons. Sample time point: newly diagnosed GD, antithyroid drugs for less than 3 months. PBMC-derived RNA was used for the TCR library. Overall study results and limits: Those with persistent Graves' had less TCR diversity than newly diagnosed patients. More public clonotypes were shared by persistent patients (approximately 3,000) than by new patients (more than 950).

Sequences were derived from peripheral blood mononuclear cells (PBMCs), sampled at new diagnosis, from a patient treated with antithyroid drugs. The sequence derives from a female donor with Graves disease.

CDR3 region: CASSPTVSSYNEQFF. CDR3 DNA sequence: TGTGCCAGCAGTCCCACTGTGAGCTCCTACAATGAGCAGTTCTTC. This chain links TRBV12-3 or TRBV12-4 with TRBJ2-1, with D unresolved. V lost 5 bases to trimming and J lost 0 bases, with 11 bases between them. This CDR3 region has 15 residues.